Listed below are T cell receptor beta chains from one sample, sequenced in a study of identical twins. TCRdb re-called the 5' RACE reads with MiXCR, one entry per CDR3 protein. The sample holds about 890,000 distinct CDR3 sequences, about 12% seen once. Another study also made use of these data, one on yellow fever vaccine responses in identical twins.

Sequenced input: PBMCs. All receptors derive from a woman aged 18-30 years in good health. Each CDR3 is given without its conserved first and last residue.

J gene: TRBJ1-4; V gene: TRBV4-1; CDR3 protein: ASSQGVGRGLSTNEKLF
J gene: TRBJ2-7; V gene: TRBV7-9; CDR3 protein: ASTPPWDGDYEQY
J gene: TRBJ2-1; V gene: TRBV28; CDR3 protein: ASSSPGRTSGTGYNEQF
J gene: TRBJ1-1; V gene: TRBV18; CDR3 protein: ASSLRDSRLMNTEAF
J gene: TRBJ2-1; V gene: TRBV7-6; CDR3 protein: ASSLGASSGGNEQF
J gene: TRBJ2-7; V gene: TRBV27; CDR3 protein: ASSSRQSTYEQY
J gene: TRBJ2-2; V gene: TRBV14; CDR3 protein: ASSQVPGLAGELF
J gene: TRBJ2-7; V gene: TRBV13; CDR3 protein: ASTGTSGSDEQY
J gene: TRBJ2-5; V gene: TRBV10-3; CDR3 protein: ATAGTKETQY
J gene: TRBJ2-5; V gene: TRBV10-3; CDR3 protein: AISGTSGTQY
J gene: TRBJ1-1; V gene: TRBV27; CDR3 protein: ASSANRGVVDTEAF
J gene: TRBJ2-3; V gene: TRBV12-3/TRBV12-4; CDR3 protein: ASSTQRDTQY
J gene: TRBJ2-2; V gene: TRBV9; CDR3 protein: ASSVVPGGRTGELF
J gene: TRBJ2-2; V gene: TRBV24-1; CDR3 protein: ATSDWRGGTGELF
J gene: TRBJ2-2; V gene: TRBV28; CDR3 protein: ASSLGDSANTGELF
J gene: TRBJ2-1; V gene: TRBV20-1; CDR3 protein: SAKIMSSYNEQF
J gene: TRBJ2-3; V gene: TRBV7-7; CDR3 protein: ASSPDTFSDTQY
J gene: TRBJ2-5; V gene: TRBV25-1; CDR3 protein: ASSDGGVETQY
J gene: TRBJ2-1; V gene: TRBV7-9; CDR3 protein: ASSSERDDEQF
J gene: TRBJ1-3; V gene: TRBV10-3; CDR3 protein: AISESRAERNTIY
J gene: TRBJ2-7; V gene: TRBV5-5; CDR3 protein: ASSTDRGRGNEQY
J gene: TRBJ2-3; V gene: TRBV29-1; CDR3 protein: SVGDYSGRQDRYRDTQY
J gene: TRBJ2-7; V gene: TRBV12-3/TRBV12-4; CDR3 protein: ASSFSAGGNEQY
J gene: TRBJ2-6; V gene: TRBV2; CDR3 protein: ASSDSPRLLQSRGANVLT
J gene: TRBJ1-1; V gene: TRBV12-3/TRBV12-4; CDR3 protein: ASNLRVGGLNTEAF
J gene: TRBJ2-1; V gene: TRBV12-3/TRBV12-4; CDR3 protein: ASSLISGGGYGV
J gene: TRBJ2-1; V gene: TRBV2; CDR3 protein: TFSKPGLARGRSGEQF
J gene: TRBJ2-3; V gene: TRBV28; CDR3 protein: ASSTWFSGAGTDTQY
J gene: TRBJ1-5; V gene: TRBV20-1; CDR3 protein: SARTSDREYQPQH
J gene: TRBJ2-3; V gene: TRBV20-1; CDR3 protein: SATSGVGDTQY
J gene: TRBJ2-2; V gene: TRBV10-3; CDR3 protein: ATGTDDITGELF
J gene: TRBJ2-7; V gene: TRBV10-3; CDR3 protein: AISGTGTVTYEQY
J gene: TRBJ1-4; V gene: TRBV2; CDR3 protein: ASSEYLDEKLF
J gene: TRBJ2-1; V gene: TRBV28; CDR3 protein: ASSLLPSYLFFNEQF
J gene: TRBJ2-7; V gene: TRBV5-5; CDR3 protein: ASRKNLATGTSYEQY
J gene: TRBJ2-7; V gene: TRBV18; CDR3 protein: ASSPTGGTTSSYEQY
J gene: TRBJ2-7; V gene: TRBV12-3/TRBV12-4; CDR3 protein: ASSLGSLSYEQY